A single sample is the source of the 30 T cell receptor beta chains below, sequenced in a study of blood T cells in healthy people across ages. The authors ran a second PCR of roughly 6 to 11 cycles using a sample-barcoded 5' primer and a J-beta primer mix. Each CDR3 protein is one row after TCRdb ran MiXCR on the 5' RACE reads. Here the sample spans some 920,000 distinct CDR3 sequences, 45% to 60% being singletons. The sample comprised blood. The receptors come from a woman aged 60-75 years in good health.

This sequence joins TRBV16 and TRBJ1-5, with 7 nucleotides matching TRBD1. CDR3 length: 17 amino acids. Germline values: CDR1 KGHSY, CDR2 FQNENV. Germline trimming cut 5 bases from V and 0 bases from J; bases unmatched to any gene: 10. This chain's CDR3 is CASSTRRGGLSNQPQHF. As DNA, the CDR3 is TGTGCCAGCAGCACTAGGAGAGGGGGCCTTAGCAATCAGCCCCAGCATTTT.

This clonotype was seen repeatedly, ten times or more. CDR3: CASKLSSGANVLTF. In DNA, the CDR3 is TGTGCCAGCAAACTGAGCTCTGGGGCCAACGTCCTGACTTTC. The V and J genes are TRBV28 and TRBJ2-6; D uncertain. The CDR3 extends over 14 amino acids. Germline loops: CDR1 MDHEN, CDR2 SYDVKM. Trimming pared 7 bases from V and 0 bases from J, leaving 7 bases between.

About this clonotype: A much larger clone is a single base away; this may be a read error. The chain couples TRBV15 to TRBJ2-7; TRBD1 might be the D (5 bases). V was pared by 0 bases and J by 0 bases, with 6 bases between. The CDR3 extends over 14 amino acids. Germline CDR1 LNHNV, CDR2 YYDKDF (reference sequence). CDR3 residues: CATSRDRDSYEQYF. In DNA, the CDR3 is TGTGCCACCAGCAGAGACAGGGACTCCTACGAGCAGTACTTC.

This clonotype appeared a few times. The gene calls are TRBV6-1 and TRBJ1-1; D call uncertain. Trimming removed 3 bases at V and 6 bases at J, with 5 bases between. The CDR3 length is 11 residues. The germline CDR1 and CDR2 sequences are MNHNS and SASEGT. DNA for the CDR3: TGTGCCAGCAGTGACGAGCCTGAAGCTTTCTTT. Protein: CASSDEPEAFF.

The rearrangement uses TRBV5-5 and TRBJ2-3; the match to TRBD1 covers 7 bases. J gave up 5 bases and V 3 bases, and 6 bases lay outside the gene matches. Germline values: CDR1 SGHKS, CDR2 YYEKEE (reference sequence). CDR3 size: 14 residues. The CDR3 here is CASSSDRPGDTQYF. The CDR3 nucleotides read TGTGCCAGCAGCTCGGACAGGCCCGGAGATACGCAGTATTTT.

The V call is TRBV6-2 or TRBV6-3, the J call TRBJ1-2, with D unresolved. This CDR3 has 12 residues. The ends were cut back, 5 bases at V and 4 bases at J, with 8 bases in the middle. CDR1 and CDR2 (germline): MNHEY, SVGEGT. The CDR3 nucleotides read TGTGCCAGCAGTCCACAGTCCTATGGCTACACCTTC. As protein: CASSPQSYGYTF.

This clonotype was seen many times. The chain uses TRBV20-1 and TRBJ2-7; 9 bases fit TRBD1. Trimming cost V 6 bases and J 3 bases; bases outside gene matches: 15. This CDR3 contains 16 residues. Germline CDR1 and CDR2: DFQATT and SNEGSKA (reference sequence). CDR3 sequence reads: CSASRGGQGVGYEQYF. The DNA of the CDR3 is TGCAGTGCCAGTAGGGGGGGACAGGGCGTAGGCTACGAGCAGTACTTC.

The genes are TRBV6-2 or TRBV6-3 and TRBJ2-3; D possibly corresponds to TRBD2 (6 bases). This CDR3 spans 17 amino acids. Trimming removed 6 bases from V and 0 bases from J, with 19 bases in between. Germline CDR1 and CDR2: MNHEY and SVGEGT. This CDR3 is CASSQDWRGSSTDTQYF. The CDR3 DNA follows: TGTGCCAGCAGCCAGGACTGGCGGGGATCGAGCACAGATACGCAGTATTTT.

A few counts support this clonotype. The chain combines TRBV11-2 with TRBJ2-5; D is unresolved. The CDR3 contains 12 residues. V lost 3 bases to trimming and J lost 11 bases, with 13 bases between them. Per the germline V gene, CDR1 is SGHAT and CDR2 is FQNNGV. The CDR3 nucleotides read TGTGCCAGCAGCTTGACCGACAATGAGCAGTACTTC. It translates to CASSLTDNEQYF. Drawing the rest from reference TRBV11-2 and TRBJ2-5, the complete variable domain is EAGVAQSPRYKIIEKRQSVAFWCNPISGHATLYWYQQILGQGPKLLIQFQNNGVVDDSQLPKDRFSAERLKGVDSTLKIQPAKLEDSAVYLCASSLTDNEQYFGPGTRLLVL.

This clonotype was seen at least ten times. The chain employs TRBV5-1 and TRBJ2-1; unclear D gene. The CDR3 contains 15 residues. The V gene's germline CDR1 is SGHRS and CDR2 YFSETQ. The V gene lost 6 bases and the J gene lost 0 bases, with 13 bases spanning the gap. The CDR3, as DNA: TGCGCCAGCATCGTAGAACCAAGCTCCTACAATGAGCAGTTCTTC. Its translation: CASIVEPSSYNEQFF.

This clonotype was seen more than once but under ten times. It may be a read error: a sequence one base away is much more abundant. The J gene is TRBJ2-5, the V gene TRBV7-2; D gene uncertain. In germline, CDR1 is SGHTA, CDR2 FQGNSA. V lost 1 base and J 11 bases, leaving 20 bases between the germline ends. The length of the CDR3 is 15 residues. CDR3 region: CASSLGATPRNEQYF. CDR3 DNA: TGTGCCAGCAGCTTAGGTGCGACCCCTAGGAATGAGCAGTACTTC.

In this sample, this clonotype turned up a few times. The chain is built from TRBV6-1 and TRBJ2-3; 10 bases fit TRBD2. V was pared by 2 bases and J by 0 bases, with 2 bases of the junction left unmatched. CDR1 is MNHNS, CDR2 SASEGT, per germline. The CDR3 runs to 16 residues. The CDR3 nucleotides read TGTGCCAGCAGTGAACGGACTAGCGGCAGCACAGATACGCAGTATTTT. This codes for CASSERTSGSTDTQYF.

This rearrangement joins TRBV27 to TRBJ2-5; 11 positions match TRBD2. The last part of the DNA fits TRBJ2-7 better; the J call may be wrong. The CDR3 loop spans 16 amino acids. In germline, CDR1 is MNHEY, CDR2 SMNVEV (reference sequence). The CDR3 loop is CASSPATSGRRGEQYF. CDR3 sequence (DNA): TGTGCCAGCAGTCCCGCTACTAGCGGGAGAAGAGGCGAGCAGTACTTC.

V is TRBV3-1 and J is TRBJ1-1; D gene uncertain. Trimming left V 5 bases short and J 2 bases short, with 6 bases between. CDR3 size: 12 residues. CDR1 and CDR2 from the germline V gene are LGHDT and YNNKEL (reference sequence). CDR3 sequence: CASSGVNTEAFF. The DNA of the CDR3 is TGTGCCAGCAGCGGGGTAAACACTGAAGCTTTCTTT.

The chain couples TRBV27 to TRBJ2-7; D is undetermined. CDR3 size: 15 residues. The germline V and J ends were trimmed by 6 bases and 0 bases, with 15 bases remaining between them. The V gene's germline CDR1 is MNHEY and CDR2 SMNVEV (reference sequence). The CDR3 bases are TGTGCCAGCAGGAGAGAGTCCCAGAGCTCCTACGAGCAGTACTTC. Translating it yields CASRRESQSSYEQYF.

J is TRBJ2-5 and V is TRBV7-9; the D gene could be TRBD1 or TRBD2 (5 bases each). CDR3 size: 13 residues. With 7 bases removed from V and 5 bases from J, the gap between germline ends came to 14 bases. Germline CDR1 is SEHNR and CDR2 is FQNEAQ (reference sequence). CDR3 loop: CASNPGSDETQYF. The DNA of the CDR3 is TGTGCCAGCAACCCAGGGAGCGACGAGACCCAGTACTTC.

This clonotype was seen only once. The J gene is TRBJ2-5, the V gene TRBV5-4, with D perhaps TRBD1 (5 bases). Germline CDR1 reads SGHNT; CDR2 reads YYREEE (reference sequence). Trimming removed 4 bases from V and 11 bases from J, with 21 bases in between. The CDR3 has 14 amino acids. CDR3 loop: CASSPRPGPQEQYF. The CDR3 DNA follows: TGTGCCAGCAGCCCCCGCCCCGGTCCACAGGAGCAGTACTTC.

V and J are TRBV20-1 and TRBJ2-5; 12 bases are shared with TRBD2. CDR3 length equals 14 residues. V shed 6 bases and J 11 bases; nucleotides not matched to a gene: 13. Germline lookup yields CDR1 DFQATT and CDR2 SNEGSKA (reference sequence). The CDR3: CSAEGLAGFDEQYF. As DNA, the CDR3 is TGCAGTGCAGAAGGACTAGCGGGATTTGATGAGCAGTACTTC.

This clonotype was detected a few times. The J gene is TRBJ2-7, the V gene TRBV13; TRBD2 matches 11 bases. This CDR3 is built from 19 residues. Germline assignment: CDR1 PRHDT and CDR2 FYEKMQ (reference sequence). Unmatched junction bases numbered 15, after V lost 3 bases and J lost 2 bases. CDR3 residues: CASSFSGQGLADEPYEQYF. The CDR3 nucleotides read TGTGCCAGCAGCTTTTCGGGTCAGGGACTAGCGGACGAACCCTACGAGCAGTACTTC. The whole variable domain, filled in from reference TRBV13 and TRBJ2-7, reads AAGVIQSPRHLIKEKRETATLKCYPIPRHDTVYWYQQGPGQDPQFLISFYEKMQSDKGSIPDRFSAQQFSDYHSELNMSSLELGDSALYFCASSFSGQGLADEPYEQYFGPGTRLTVT.

The gene calls are TRBV20-1 and TRBJ2-1, with 10 nucleotides matching TRBD2. Germline CDR1 reads DFQATT; CDR2 reads SNEGSKA (reference sequence). V was clipped by 7 bases and J by 2 bases; unmatched bases: 14. This CDR3 has 17 residues. The CDR3 is CSVNGLAATLTYNEQFF. The CDR3 coding sequence is TGCAGTGTTAATGGACTAGCGGCAACCCTAACCTACAATGAGCAGTTCTTC.

This rearrangement joins TRBV6-5 to TRBJ2-4; TRBD1 agrees at 10 bases. The J call is doubtful: the DNA matches TRBJ2-7 better. The CDR3 is 16 amino acids. Germline values: CDR1 MNHEY, CDR2 SVGAGI. CDR3 protein: CASSYNLGQGFYEQYF. DNA for the CDR3: TGTGCCAGCAGTTACAATTTGGGACAGGGGTTCTACGAGCAGTACTTC.

The V gene is TRBV3-1, the J gene TRBJ2-2, with D unresolved. The CDR3 is 14 amino acids. Germline-derived CDR1 and CDR2 are LGHDT and YNNKEL (reference sequence). Deletions cut 1 base from V and 7 bases from J, with 10 bases between. The CDR3 DNA follows: TGTGCCAGCAGCCAAGCGTTCCGCGGCGGGGAGCTGTTTTTT. Translating it yields CASSQAFRGGELFF. Combining the CDR3 with reference TRBV3-1 and TRBJ2-2 gives the whole variable domain DTAVSQTPKYLVTQMGNDKSIKCEQNLGHDTMYWYKQDSKKFLKIMFSYNNKELIINETVPNRFSPKSPDKAHLNLHINSLELGDSAVYFCASSQAFRGGELFFGEGSRLTVL.

This clonotype showed up just a few times. The genes are TRBV7-3 and TRBJ2-1; 11 bases match TRBD2. Germline CDR1 SGHTA, CDR2 FQGTGA. The CDR3 spans 16 residues. V gave up 4 bases and J gave up 8 bases; unmatched junction bases: 10. This CDR3 reads CASSSFPGLAAYEQFF. CDR3 bases: TGTGCCAGCAGCTCCTTTCCGGGACTAGCGGCGTATGAGCAGTTCTTC.

This chain connects TRBV20-1 to TRBJ2-1; D gene uncertain. The CDR3 runs 13 residues. Trimming stripped 5 bases from V and 8 bases from J, with 16 bases between. Germline V lookup: CDR1 DFQATT, CDR2 SNEGSKA (reference sequence). The CDR3 spells CSAPWTDKHEQFF. The CDR3 nucleotides read TGCAGTGCTCCCTGGACGGATAAACATGAGCAGTTCTTC.

The J gene is TRBJ2-4, the V gene TRBV7-6, with 10 bases identical to TRBD2. The V and J ends lost 1 base and 8 bases, in that order; junction bases with no gene match: 8. The CDR3 totals 16 residues. CDR1 is SGHVS and CDR2 is FNYEAQ in the germline V gene. The CDR3 region has the DNA TGTGCCAGCAGCTTAGGGAGCGGGAGGGCCAGTGACATTCAGTACTTC. Its protein product is CASSLGSGRASDIQYF. Full variable domain (outside the CDR3, taken from reference TRBV7-6 and TRBJ2-4): GAGVSQSPRYKVTKRGQDVALRCDPISGHVSLYWYRQALGQGPEFLTYFNYEAQQDKSGLPNDRFSAERPEGSISTLTIQRTEQRDSAMYRCASSLGSGRASDIQYFGAGTRLSVL.

In DNA form, the CDR3 reads TGTGCCAGCAGCTCGGACAGTCTTCAAGAGACCCAGTACTTC. It codes for CASSSDSLQETQYF. The chain recombines TRBV7-9 with TRBJ2-5, with a possible D match to TRBD1 (6 bases). The CDR3 loop spans 14 amino acids. Trimming cost V 4 bases and J 2 bases, with 11 bases left between them. Germline assignment: CDR1 SEHNR and CDR2 FQNEAQ (reference sequence).

This chain uses TRBV7-2 with TRBJ2-3, with 8 bases identical to TRBD2. The CDR3 totals 16 residues. The J segment lost 1 base and the V segment lost 2 bases, leaving 5 bases of the junction unmatched. Germline lookup yields CDR1 SGHTA and CDR2 FQGNSA. The CDR3 loop is CASSLSGGRRTDTQYF. In nucleotides, the CDR3 is TGTGCCAGCAGCTTATCGGGCGGGAGGCGCACAGATACGCAGTATTTT.

The V call is TRBV29-1, the J call TRBJ2-4, with 11 bases lining up with TRBD2. J was trimmed by 14 bases and V by 2 bases; bases with no gene match: 5. CDR1 is SQVTM, CDR2 ANQGSEA, per germline. The CDR3 sequence is 12 residues long. CDR3 bases: TGCAGCGTTGAATTAGCGGGAGGGGCTGAGTACTTC. This gives the protein CSVELAGGAEYF.

CDR3 sequence reads: CASSLGAGKETQYF. The CDR3 region has the DNA TGTGCCAGCAGTTTAGGAGCGGGAAAAGAGACCCAGTACTTC. J is TRBJ2-5 and V is TRBV12-3 or TRBV12-4, with 7 bases fitting TRBD2. This CDR3 contains 14 residues. Unmatched junction bases numbered 2, after V lost 1 base and J lost 3 bases.

The V and J genes are TRBV7-9 and TRBJ2-7; 7 nucleotides align to TRBD2. CDR3 length: 15 residues. In germline, CDR1 is SEHNR, CDR2 FQNEAQ (reference sequence). V lost 3 bases and J lost 2; bases outside the gene matches: 7. The CDR3: CASSFSAGAAYEQYF. The CDR3 region has the DNA TGTGCCAGCAGCTTCTCGGCGGGAGCAGCCTACGAGCAGTACTTC.